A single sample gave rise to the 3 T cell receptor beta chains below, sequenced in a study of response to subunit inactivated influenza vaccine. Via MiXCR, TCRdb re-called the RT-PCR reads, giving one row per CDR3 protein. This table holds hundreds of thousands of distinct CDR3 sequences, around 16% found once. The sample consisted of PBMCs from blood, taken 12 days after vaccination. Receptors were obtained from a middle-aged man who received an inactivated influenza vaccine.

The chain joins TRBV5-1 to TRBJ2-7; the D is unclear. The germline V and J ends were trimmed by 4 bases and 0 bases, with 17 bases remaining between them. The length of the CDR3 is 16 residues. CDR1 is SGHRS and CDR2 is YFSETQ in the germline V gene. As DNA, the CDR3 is TGCGCCAGCAGCCCCGCGTCTTCCTCAAACTCCTACGAGCAGTACTTC. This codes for CASSPASSSNSYEQYF.

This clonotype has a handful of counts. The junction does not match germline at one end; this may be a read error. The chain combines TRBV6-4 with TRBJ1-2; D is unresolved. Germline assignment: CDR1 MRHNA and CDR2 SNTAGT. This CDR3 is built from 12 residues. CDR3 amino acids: CASSDSWTGLHF. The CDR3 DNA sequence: TGTGCCAGCAGTGACTCCTGGACTGGGCTGCACTTC.

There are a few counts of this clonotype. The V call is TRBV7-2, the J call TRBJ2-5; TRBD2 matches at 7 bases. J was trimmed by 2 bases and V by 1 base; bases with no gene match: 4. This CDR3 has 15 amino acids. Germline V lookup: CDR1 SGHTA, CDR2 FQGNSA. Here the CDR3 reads CASSLGSGMQETQYF. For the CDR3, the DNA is TGTGCCAGCAGCTTAGGGAGCGGGATGCAAGAGACCCAGTACTTC.